A single sample is the source of the 13 T cell receptor beta chains below, sequenced in a study of tumor-infiltrating lymphocytes in primary liver carcinoma. Priming with a constant-region primer yielded TCR beta cDNA from around 0.45 ug total RNA. Researchers made the TCR beta libraries by running three nested multiplex PCR rounds with slightly modified ARM-PCR. With TRBV1-TRBV30 forward primers and a C-beta reverse primer, the first two PCR rounds were run for roughly 9 cycles each. TCRdb used MiXCR to reprocess the multiplex PCR reads, holding one entry per CDR3 protein. The sample carries 75,000 to 80,000 distinct CDR3 sequences, 65% to 75% recorded once. Starting material for RNA and DNA co-extraction consisted of about 20-32 mg of unsorted bulk tissue. The sequencing sample was made of tumor-adjacent normal liver tissue. Receptors originate from a man aged 35 to 55 with primary liver carcinoma and hepatitis B virus infection.

On this clonotype itself: The junction and the germline gene differ at one end; a read error may be behind it. DNA of the CDR3: TGTACCAGCACCCTTCGCAGAGGGGGCACTGAAACTTTCTTT. Protein product: CTSTLRRGGTETFF. The chain carries TRBV14 and TRBJ1-1; TRBD1 agrees at 7 bases. The length of the CDR3 is 14 residues. Germline values: CDR1 SGHDN, CDR2 FVKESK.

This clonotype was detected ten times or more. V and J are TRBV25-1 and TRBJ2-7; D gene ambiguous. The CDR3 is made up of 12 amino acids. Germline CDR1 is MGHDK and CDR2 is SYGVNS. The V gene lost 10 bases and the J gene lost 2 bases, with 12 bases spanning the gap. The CDR3 loop reads CATHGHAYEQYF. The CDR3 DNA reads TGTGCCACCCATGGGCATGCCTACGAGCAGTACTTC.

As regards this clonotype: One end of the junction fails to match germline, which may point to a read error. V usage is TRBV4-1 and J usage is TRBJ2-5, with 7 bases aligning to TRBD2. The CDR3 contains 18 residues. The germline gives CDR1 MGHRA, CDR2 YSYEKL. CDR3 bases: TGTGCCAGCAGCCAAGATACTAGCGTGAGGGGTAATTTGGAGACCCGGTACTTC. It encodes CASSQDTSVRGNLETRYF.

For this clonotype: As the CDR3 is not closed by the conserved phenylalanine or tryptophan, this likely results from a read error. This sequence joins TRBV5-1 and TRBJ2-1, with TRBD1 identical over 9 bases. CDR3 length: 14 residues. Germline CDR1 reads SGHRS; CDR2 reads YFSETQ. V dropped 4 bases and J dropped 6; count of bases not matched to a gene: 5. The CDR3 nucleotides read TGCGCCAGCAGCGATGGACAGGGGAGCAATGAGCAGTTCTAC. It yields the protein CASSDGQGSNEQFY.

The genes are TRBV4-3 and TRBJ2-3; perhaps TRBD2 as D (5 bases). The CDR3 is 14 amino acids. The germline V gene encodes CDR1 LGHNA and CDR2 YSLEER. The CDR3 spells CARSQALAIDTQYF. The CDR3 coding sequence is TGCGCTAGGAGCCAAGCCCTAGCCATAGATACGCAGTATTTT.

This clonotype occurred many times. The V gene is TRBV6-1, the J gene TRBJ1-5, with 8 bases matching TRBD1. From germline, CDR1 is MNHNS and CDR2 SASEGT. This CDR3 has 15 residues. The ends lost 6 bases at V and 6 bases at J; junction bases unmatched: 10. CDR3 residues: CASSGDRSGGQPQHF. The DNA of the CDR3 is TGTGCCAGCAGCGGGGACAGGAGCGGGGGTCAGCCCCAGCATTTT.

In its sample, this clonotype was seen once. At one boundary the junction diverges from the germline segment, which might be a read error. The CDR3 spells CASSLATGIYEHYF. As DNA, the CDR3 is TGTGCCAGCAGCTTAGCGACAGGTATCTACGAGCACTACTTC. V usage is TRBV12-3 or TRBV12-4 and J usage is TRBJ2-7, with D possibly being TRBD1 (6 bases). The CDR3 covers 14 residues.

This clonotype was recorded once. The chain has TRBV5-6 and TRBJ2-1; no clear D. Germline V gives CDR1 SGHDT, CDR2 YYEEEE. V lost 5 bases, J lost 1 base, and 19 bases lay in between. The CDR3 is 17 amino acids. The CDR3 region has the DNA TGTGCCAGCAGGCCCGACCGGTGTAGAGTGTCCTACAATGAGCAGTTCTTC. This encodes CASRPDRCRVSYNEQFF.

Remarks on this clonotype: Since a much larger clone is just one base distant, this may be a read error. J is TRBJ2-2 and V is TRBV7-9; TRBD2 aligns across 7 bases. The trim removed 11 bases at V and 6 bases at J, leaving 6 bases unmatched. Germline CDR1 SEHNR, CDR2 FQNEAQ (reference sequence). The CDR3 length is 12 residues. The chain's CDR3 is CACGSNAGELFF. The CDR3 nucleotides read TGTGCCTGCGGGAGTAACGCCGGGGAGCTGTTTTTT.

In its sample, this clonotype was seen a few times. A much larger clone differs by one base, so this may be a read error. This rearrangement joins TRBV12-3 or TRBV12-4 to TRBJ2-5, with 12 bases matching TRBD1. This CDR3 has 16 residues. With V trimmed by 5 bases and J by 9 bases, 13 bases remained unmatched. The CDR3: CASSGTGGAALEAQYF. The DNA for the CDR3 is TGTGCCAGCAGTGGGACAGGGGGCGCTGCCCTCGAGGCCCAGTACTTC.

The chain has TRBV5-4 and TRBJ2-3; no definite D call. CDR3 size: 11 residues. Trimming cost V 0 bases and J 14 bases, with 10 bases left between them. CDR1 and CDR2 (germline): SGHNT, YYREEE (reference sequence). In nucleotides, the CDR3 is TGTGCCAGCAGCTTGGATGGGATGCCGTATTTT. Its protein is CASSLDGMPYF.

The chain has TRBV4-1 and TRBJ2-3; TRBD2 matches 10 bases. The CDR3 totals 17 residues. Germline V gene sequence: CDR1 MGHRA, CDR2 YSYEKL. V dropped 5 bases and J dropped 0; count of bases not matched to a gene: 8. CDR3 sequence reads: CASSLQLAGTSTDTQYF. The CDR3, as DNA: TGCGCCAGCAGCTTACAACTAGCGGGGACAAGCACAGATACGCAGTATTTT.

A word on this clonotype: A much larger clonotype is one base distant, so this may be a read error. This chain joins TRBV24-1 and TRBJ2-2; D remains unclear. CDR3 size: 12 residues. Looked up from germline, CDR1 is KGHDR and CDR2 is SFDVKD. DNA for the CDR3: TGTGTCACCAGTCAGTTTACCGGGGAGCTGTTTTTT. This encodes CVTSQFTGELFF.